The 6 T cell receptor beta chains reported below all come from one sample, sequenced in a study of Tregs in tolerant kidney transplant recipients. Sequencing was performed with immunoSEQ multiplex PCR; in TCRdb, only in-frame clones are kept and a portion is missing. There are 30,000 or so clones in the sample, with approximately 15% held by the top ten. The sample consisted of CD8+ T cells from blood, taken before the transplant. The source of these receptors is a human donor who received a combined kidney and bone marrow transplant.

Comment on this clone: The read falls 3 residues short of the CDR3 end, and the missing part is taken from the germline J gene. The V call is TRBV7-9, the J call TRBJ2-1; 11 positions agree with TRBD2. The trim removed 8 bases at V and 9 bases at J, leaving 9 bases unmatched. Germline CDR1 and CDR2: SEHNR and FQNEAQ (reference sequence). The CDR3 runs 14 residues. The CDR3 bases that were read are TGTGCCAGCTCCCTAGCGGGAGGATTTGTTGAG. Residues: CASSLAGGFVE. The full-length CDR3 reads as CASSLAGGFVEQFF.

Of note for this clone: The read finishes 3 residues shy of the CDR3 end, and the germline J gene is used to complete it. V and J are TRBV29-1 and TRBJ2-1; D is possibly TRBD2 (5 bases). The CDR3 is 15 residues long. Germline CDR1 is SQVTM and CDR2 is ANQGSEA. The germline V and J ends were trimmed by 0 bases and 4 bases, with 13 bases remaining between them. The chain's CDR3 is CSVEDRSGIYNEQFF. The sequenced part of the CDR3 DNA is TGCAGCGTTGAAGATCGGAGCGGTATATACAATGAG.

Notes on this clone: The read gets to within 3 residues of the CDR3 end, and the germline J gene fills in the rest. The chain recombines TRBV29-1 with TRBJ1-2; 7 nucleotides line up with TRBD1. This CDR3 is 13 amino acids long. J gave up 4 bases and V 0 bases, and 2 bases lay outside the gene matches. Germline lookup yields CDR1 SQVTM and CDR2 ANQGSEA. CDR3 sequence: CSVEEGQFYGYTF. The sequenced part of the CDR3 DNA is TGCAGCGTTGAAGAGGGACAGTTCTATGGC.

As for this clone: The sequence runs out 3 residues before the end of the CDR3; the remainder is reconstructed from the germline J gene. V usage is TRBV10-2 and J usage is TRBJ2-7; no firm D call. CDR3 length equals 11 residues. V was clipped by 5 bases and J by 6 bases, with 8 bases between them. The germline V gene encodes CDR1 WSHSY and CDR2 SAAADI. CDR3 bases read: TGCGCCAGCAGTACAAATTTCGAG. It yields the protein CASSTNFE. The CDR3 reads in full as CASSTNFEQYF.

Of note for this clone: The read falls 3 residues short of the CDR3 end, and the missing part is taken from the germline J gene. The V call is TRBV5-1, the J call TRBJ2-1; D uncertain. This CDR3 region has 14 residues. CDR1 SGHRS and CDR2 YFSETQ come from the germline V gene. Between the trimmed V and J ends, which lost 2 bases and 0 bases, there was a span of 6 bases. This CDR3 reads CASSLLSSYNEQFF. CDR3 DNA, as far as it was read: TGCGCCAGCAGCTTACTTAGCTCCTACAATGAG.

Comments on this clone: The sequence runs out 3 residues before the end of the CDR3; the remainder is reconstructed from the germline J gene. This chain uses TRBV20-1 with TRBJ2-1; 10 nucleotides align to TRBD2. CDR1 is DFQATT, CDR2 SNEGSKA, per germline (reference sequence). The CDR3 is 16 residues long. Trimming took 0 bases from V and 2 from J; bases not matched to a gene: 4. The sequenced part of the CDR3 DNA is TGCAGTGCTAGAGATTTAAGCGGGAGGGCCTACAATGAG. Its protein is CSARDLSGRAYNE. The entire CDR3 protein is CSARDLSGRAYNEQFF.